A selection of T cell receptor beta chains follows, all from one sample in a study of blood T cell repertoires in COVID-19. Method: immunoSEQ multiplex PCR; TCRdb's copy keeps in-frame clones and lacks some. The sample records over 200,000 clones, roughly 92% being singletons. Specimen: peripheral blood. All receptors derive from a man aged 60 to 69 with COVID-19, enrolled during active disease. The CDR3 runs from the conserved cysteine through the conserved F or W. The D gene is left open where the match is weak. Clone size appears in some rows only: once, few, many, or a class for an expanded clone.

CDR3,DNA,D,J,size,V
CATSDNRAPWPQHF,TGTGCCACCAGTGATAACAGGGCCCCTTGGCCCCAGCATTTT,-,TRBJ1-5,-,TRBV24-1
CASSITGTSDEQYF,TGTGCCAGCAGTATTACCGGGACTAGCGACGAGCAGTACTTC,TRBD2,TRBJ2-7,-,TRBV6-5
CAWPYEQGNQPQHF,TGTGCCTGGCCATATGAACAGGGAAATCAGCCCCAGCATTTT,-,TRBJ1-5,-,TRBV30
CASSPRLAGRYQETQYF,TGTGCCAGCTCACCACGGCTAGCGGGACGGTACCAAGAGACCCAGTACTTC,TRBD2,TRBJ2-5,-,TRBV18
CATKRESNTGELFF,TGTGCCACCAAGCGGGAGTCGAACACCGGGGAGCTGTTTTTT,TRBD2,TRBJ2-2,-,TRBV27
CAWSVRGQGNQPQHF,TGTGCCTGGAGTGTAAGGGGACAGGGCAATCAGCCCCAGCATTTT,TRBD1,TRBJ1-5,-,TRBV30
CASSDPGGRNEKLFF,TGTGCCAGCAGTGACCCAGGGGGTCGCAATGAAAAACTGTTTTTT,TRBD1,TRBJ1-4,few,TRBV6-4
CSVTQAGGYTF,TGCAGCGTAACACAGGCGGGAGGCTACACCTTC,-,TRBJ1-2,-,TRBV29-1
CASSRLGTDEAFF,TGCGCCAGCAGCCGCTTAGGGACAGATGAAGCTTTCTTT,TRBD1,TRBJ1-1,-,TRBV5-1
CASSGGLVAEQFF,TGTGCCAGCAGTGGAGGACTAGTTGCCGAGCAGTTCTTC,TRBD2,TRBJ2-1,-,TRBV2
CASRAAPGTVNYGYTF,TGCGCCAGCAGGGCTGCCCCGGGGACAGTTAACTATGGCTACACCTTC,TRBD1,TRBJ1-2,-,TRBV5-1
CSVRQGSSNQPQHF,TGCAGCGTCAGGCAGGGATCTAGCAATCAGCCCCAGCATTTT,-,TRBJ1-5,-,TRBV29-1
CASSQAGTGNEKLFF,TGCGCCAGCAGCCAGGCTGGGACAGGGAATGAAAAACTGTTTTTT,TRBD1,TRBJ1-4,-,TRBV4-1
CASSLVGTLFF,TGTGCCAGCAGCTTAGTTGGGACTCTGTTTTTT,-,TRBJ1-4,once,TRBV11-2
CASSSTSGTHEQFF,TGTGCCAGCAGCTCGACTAGCGGGACCCATGAGCAGTTCTTC,TRBD2,TRBJ2-1,once,TRBV5-6
CASSLWLAGVDEQFF,TGTGCCAGCAGTTTGTGGCTAGCGGGAGTAGATGAGCAGTTCTTC,TRBD2,TRBJ2-1,-,TRBV27
CASREAGGGTEAFF,TGTGCCAGCCGGGAGGCTGGGGGAGGGACTGAAGCTTTCTTT,-,TRBJ1-1,once,TRBV19
CASSSPGGTGVGNTIYF,TGTGCCAGCAGCTCCCCAGGCGGGACAGGGGTTGGAAACACCATATATTTT,TRBD1,TRBJ1-3,-,TRBV7-9
CASSSWEWNTEAFF,TGTGCCAGTAGTAGTTGGGAGTGGAACACTGAAGCTTTCTTT,-,TRBJ1-1,-,TRBV19
CASSYRETGGLTEAFF,TGTGCCAGCAGTTACCGCGAGACAGGGGGCCTGACTGAAGCTTTCTTT,TRBD1,TRBJ1-1,-,TRBV6-5
CASRGTMNTGELFF,TGTGCCAGCAGGGGGACAATGAACACCGGGGAGCTGTTTTTT,-,TRBJ2-2,-,TRBV2
CASSLVAGGDEQFF,TGTGCCAGCAGCTTAGTCGCGGGGGGGGATGAGCAGTTCTTC,TRBD2,TRBJ2-1,-,TRBV11-3
CASSLDTGTSNEQFF,TGTGCCAGCAGCTTAGACACCGGGACATCCAATGAGCAGTTCTTC,-,TRBJ2-1,-,TRBV11-3
CASAPPTSGNNEQFF,TGTGCTAGTGCCCCGCCGACTAGCGGAAACAATGAGCAGTTCTTC,TRBD2,TRBJ2-1,-,TRBV12-5
CASSLSGGEQYF,TGTGCCAGCAGCCTCTCGGGGGGTGAGCAGTACTTC,TRBD2,TRBJ2-7,-,TRBV9
CASSNKGTEAFF,TGTGCCAGTAGCAATAAGGGGACTGAAGCTTTCTTT,-,TRBJ1-1,-,TRBV19
CASSSAGGSYNEQFF,TGCGCCAGCAGCTCCGCAGGGGGCTCCTACAATGAGCAGTTCTTC,TRBD1,TRBJ2-1,-,TRBV5-1
CASKGHSEGALYGELFF,TGTGCCAGCAAGGGTCATAGTGAGGGGGCGTTGTACGGGGAGCTGTTTTTT,TRBD1,TRBJ2-2,-,TRBV28
CASRGAVEGVF,TGTGCCAGCAGGGGCGCCGTTGAGGGGGTCTTT,-,TRBJ1-1,once,TRBV28
CASSSPGTGFNQPQHF,TGTGCCAGCTCATCCCCCGGGACAGGGTTCAATCAGCCCCAGCATTTT,TRBD1,TRBJ1-5,-,TRBV18
CASSPVPGQGTYGYTF,TGTGCCAGCAGCCCTGTCCCGGGACAGGGAACCTATGGCTACACCTTC,TRBD1,TRBJ1-2,-,TRBV5-4
CASSSGTGGAYEQYF,TGTGCCAGCAGCTCCGGGACGGGGGGGGCCTACGAGCAGTACTTC,TRBD2,TRBJ2-7,-,TRBV11-3
CATRIAGLQTQYF,TGTGCCACCCGTATAGCGGGGTTGCAGACCCAGTACTTC,TRBD2,TRBJ2-5,once,TRBV6-5
CASSGLGSGYTF,TGTGCCAGCAGCGGACTGGGGAGCGGCTACACCTTC,-,TRBJ1-2,-,TRBV3-1/TRBV3-2
CASMRGEKLFF,TGTGCCAGTATGCGGGGCGAAAAACTGTTTTTT,-,TRBJ1-4,-,TRBV19
CARSSPPGDQPQHF,TGTGCCAGAAGCTCCCCCCCAGGGGATCAGCCCCAGCATTTT,-,TRBJ1-5,-,TRBV5-3
CASSDRDEQYF,TGTGCCAGCAGTGACAGGGATGAGCAGTACTTC,TRBD1,TRBJ2-7,once,TRBV28
CASRSKPGLWPAFF,TGTGCCAGCAGATCTAAACCGGGACTGTGGCCGGCTTTCTTT,-,TRBJ1-1,-,TRBV7-9
CASSFSASGRGYEQFF,TGTGCCAGCAGCTTTTCGGCTAGCGGGAGGGGGTATGAGCAGTTCTTC,TRBD2,TRBJ2-1,-,TRBV11-2
CASSLLAGGLDTQYF,TGTGCCAGCAGCCTCTTGGCGGGGGGGCTAGATACGCAGTATTTT,TRBD2,TRBJ2-3,-,TRBV7-9
CATPVGDLAGGYVGELFF,TGTGCCACCCCGGTTGGGGACCTAGCGGGGGGGTATGTCGGGGAGCTGTTTTTT,-,TRBJ2-2,-,TRBV21-1
CASSQQGMSNQPQHF,TGTGCCAGCAGCCAGCAGGGAATGAGCAATCAGCCCCAGCATTTT,-,TRBJ1-5,-,TRBV7-2
CATRGGDLSYGYTF,TGTGCCACCAGGGGGGGGGATCTCTCTTATGGCTACACCTTC,-,TRBJ1-2,few,TRBV15
CASRRVGVGYGYTF,TGTGCCAGTAGACGCGTCGGGGTCGGCTATGGCTACACCTTC,-,TRBJ1-2,-,TRBV19
CASSLVNRGFVDSPLHF,TGTGCCAGCAGTTTGGTAAACAGGGGATTCGTGGATTCACCCCTCCACTTT,TRBD1,TRBJ1-6,-,TRBV28
CASLLTGVGGYTF,TGTGCCAGTCTACTTACAGGGGTAGGTGGCTACACCTTC,TRBD1,TRBJ1-2,-,TRBV2